The 14 T cell receptor beta chains reported below all come from one sample, sequenced in a study of blood T cell repertoires in COVID-19. The method was immunoSEQ multiplex PCR; TCRdb's version includes in-frame clones alone and lacks a portion of them. The sample lists 100,000 to 150,000 clones; roughly 80% were seen once. The sample was peripheral blood. The receptor set was obtained from a woman aged 25-40 years who had recovered from COVID-19.

With regard to this clone: The junction differs from germline at one of its ends, possibly a read error. The rearrangement joins TRBV15 to TRBJ1-1; D is ambiguous. The CDR3 covers 11 residues. Germline CDR1 and CDR2: LNHNV and YYDKDF (reference sequence). The CDR3 nucleotides read TGTGCCACCAGCAGCAACAGTGAAGCTTTCTTT. Encoded protein: CATSSNSEAFF.

This chain links TRBV6-6 with TRBJ2-2, with D perhaps TRBD1 (6 bases). V was cut by 5 bases and J by 3 bases, with 19 bases left in between. This CDR3 comprises 17 residues. Germline CDR1 and CDR2: MNHNY and SVGAGI (reference sequence). CDR3 in amino acids: CASSPRKTGSYTGELFF. In DNA form, the CDR3 reads TGTGCCAGCAGTCCTCGTAAGACAGGTTCATACACCGGGGAGCTGTTTTTT.

The rearrangement joins TRBV3-1 (or the pseudogene TRBV3-2) to TRBJ1-1; D possibly corresponds to TRBD1 (5 bases). The V end was cut by 2 bases, the J end by 3 bases, with 7 bases between. CDR1 and CDR2 (germline): LGHDT, YNNKEL (reference sequence). The CDR3 is 13 residues long. In DNA, the CDR3 is TGTGCCAGCAGCCAATTAGGGGACACTGAAGCTTTCTTT. Translating it yields CASSQLGDTEAFF.

The J gene is TRBJ1-6, the V gene TRBV5-6; 7 nucleotides line up with TRBD1. Germline loops: CDR1 SGHDT, CDR2 YYEEEE. V shed 2 bases, J shed 6 bases, and the junction held 2 bases outside the gene matches. The CDR3 length is 14 residues. As DNA, the CDR3 is TGTGCCAGCAGCTTATACAGGGGTAATTCACCCCTCCACTTT. Protein: CASSLYRGNSPLHF.

This clone appeared a single time. The V gene is TRBV9, the J gene TRBJ2-3; a weak D match, TRBD2 (6 bases). This CDR3 is 14 amino acids long. Trimming took 0 bases from V and 1 from J, leaving 6 bases between them. In germline, CDR1 is SGDLS, CDR2 YYNGEE. The CDR3 sequence is CASSVVAGTDTQYF. The CDR3 region has the DNA TGTGCCAGCAGCGTAGTAGCGGGCACAGATACGCAGTATTTT.

This chain uses TRBV11-2 with TRBJ2-1; possibly TRBD2 for D (6 bases). CDR3 size: 12 residues. Germline CDR1 SGHAT, CDR2 FQNNGV. The V gene lost 11 bases and the J gene lost 10 bases, with 18 bases spanning the gap. The CDR3 is CAERVTGDEQFF. The CDR3 nucleotides are TGTGCCGAAAGGGTTACGGGAGACGAGCAGTTCTTC.

This chain uses TRBV25-1 with TRBJ2-5; 8 bases align to TRBD1. This CDR3 region has 13 residues. The ends lost 9 bases at V and 3 bases at J; junction bases unmatched: 6. Germline V lookup: CDR1 MGHDK, CDR2 SYGVNS. DNA of the CDR3: TGTGCCAGTGTGGACAGGGCGGAAGAGACCCAGTACTTC. It encodes CASVDRAEETQYF.

The chain joins TRBV18 to TRBJ2-2; TRBD2 agrees at 14 bases. J was trimmed by 5 bases and V by 3 bases; bases with no gene match: 8. This CDR3 is built from 18 residues. Germline V lookup: CDR1 KGHSH, CDR2 LQKENI. The CDR3 loop is CASSPPTSGRANTGELFF. The CDR3 DNA follows: TGTGCCAGCTCACCGCCGACTAGCGGGAGGGCCAATACCGGGGAGCTGTTTTTT.

The J gene is TRBJ2-2, the V gene TRBV7-3, with 7 positions matching TRBD2. The CDR3 runs 16 residues. V shed 5 bases and J 3 bases; nucleotides not matched to a gene: 9. Germline CDR1 and CDR2: SGHTA and FQGTGA. This CDR3 is CASSPQASGYTGELFF. The CDR3 nucleotides are TGTGCCAGCAGCCCGCAGGCTAGCGGATACACCGGGGAGCTGTTTTTT.

The chain carries TRBV20-1 and TRBJ2-7; TRBD2 is a possible D gene (5 bases). Looked up from germline, CDR1 is DFQATT and CDR2 is SNEGSKA (reference sequence). The CDR3 loop spans 14 amino acids. Trimming shortened V by 3 bases and J by 4 bases, and 16 bases separated the two germline ends. The CDR3 DNA is TGCAGTGCTAGTCCCCCGGCGGGTTCGTACGAGCAGTACTTC. Translating gives CSASPPAGSYEQYF.

J is TRBJ2-1 and V is TRBV6-5; 9 bases are a match to TRBD2. The V gene's germline CDR1 is MNHEY and CDR2 SVGAGI. The CDR3 loop spans 14 amino acids. The V segment lost 6 bases and the J segment 7 bases; nucleotides outside the gene matches: 7. This chain's CDR3 is CASSRGGADNEQFF. The CDR3 coding sequence is TGTGCCAGCAGCCGCGGGGGGGCCGATAATGAGCAGTTCTTC.

The gene calls are TRBV19 and TRBJ2-5, with a tentative D call TRBD2 (6 bases). V lost 5 bases and J 5 bases, leaving 18 bases between the germline ends. This CDR3 spans 15 amino acids. CDR1 LNHDA and CDR2 SQIVND come from the germline V gene (reference sequence). CDR3 nucleotides: TGTGCCAGTAGTCAGGGCGGGGAAGTGGGGGAGACCCAGTACTTC. Its protein is CASSQGGEVGETQYF.

This chain links TRBV5-1 with TRBJ2-5; TRBD1 agrees at 7 bases. Germline CDR1 is SGHRS and CDR2 is YFSETQ. This CDR3 has 15 residues. J was trimmed by 5 bases and V by 1 base; bases with no gene match: 8. CDR3 loop: CASSLSPGGRETQYF. CDR3 DNA: TGCGCCAGCAGCTTGTCCCCAGGGGGTCGGGAGACCCAGTACTTC.

The chain uses TRBV5-6 and TRBJ1-2; 8 nucleotides align to TRBD1. Germline assignment: CDR1 SGHDT and CDR2 YYEEEE. The junction had 6 bases not matched to a gene; V was cut back by 2 bases and J by 6 bases. The CDR3 runs 14 residues. As DNA, the CDR3 is TGTGCCAGCAGCTTAAGGACAGGGAAGGATGGCTACACCTTC. Translated, it gives CASSLRTGKDGYTF.